The 9 T cell receptor beta chains given below trace back to one sample, sequenced in a study of OX40 agonist ivuxolimab in advanced cancers. Assay: immunoSEQ multiplex PCR; the TCRdb copy retains only in-frame clones and omits some. Among about 96,000 clones, 90% were seen once, and the ten largest hold about 1.5%. The input for sequencing was CD4+ or CD8+ T cells sorted from blood, taken in a trial of the OX40 agonist ivuxolimab. The receptors derive from an adult with an advanced solid tumor such as melanoma, head and neck, liver or kidney cancer.

This clone is a singleton in its sample. This chain connects TRBV5-4 to TRBJ1-5, with no clear D. CDR3 length equals 15 residues. Trimming pared 3 bases from V and 2 bases from J, leaving 12 bases between. Germline V CDR1 and CDR2: SGHNT, YYREEE (reference sequence). The CDR3 protein is CASSSDPHGNQPQHF. The CDR3 DNA is TGTGCCAGCAGCTCCGACCCCCACGGCAATCAGCCCCAGCATTTT.

The chain uses TRBV6-5 and TRBJ1-2; D perhaps matches TRBD1 (6 bases). Trimming left V 5 bases short and J 5 bases short, with 12 bases between. Germline CDR1 is MNHEY and CDR2 is SVGAGI. The CDR3 sequence is 13 residues long. The CDR3: CASSTDREYGYTF. The CDR3 DNA reads TGTGCCAGCAGTACGGACAGAGAGTATGGCTACACCTTC.

The CDR3 loop reads CASSTGTGNTIYF. The CDR3 region has the DNA TGCGCCAGCAGTACAGGTACCGGAAACACCATATATTTT. The chain is built from TRBV4-3 and TRBJ1-3; tentatively, D is TRBD1 (5 bases). This CDR3 region has 13 residues. With 6 bases removed from V and 4 bases from J, the gap between germline ends came to 10 bases. Germline lookup yields CDR1 LGHNA and CDR2 YSLEER.

CDR3 sequence reads: CASSSVRGLSTDTQYF. Written as DNA, the CDR3 is TGTGCCAGCAGCTCCGTGAGGGGGCTAAGCACAGATACGCAGTATTTT. The chain links TRBV11-3 to TRBJ2-3; 7 bases are a match to TRBD1. This CDR3 has 16 amino acids. Trimming took 4 bases from V and 0 from J; bases not matched to a gene: 7. Germline V gives CDR1 SGHNT, CDR2 YENEEA.

This chain connects TRBV11-2 to TRBJ2-5, with 12 bases lining up with TRBD2. Losses at the gene ends were 5 bases for V and 4 bases for J; bases not matched to a gene: 8. Per the germline V gene, CDR1 is SGHAT and CDR2 is FQNNGV. CDR3 length: 16 amino acids. The CDR3 nucleotides read TGTGCCAGCAGCCGACTAGCGGGAGAACGGGGAGAGACCCAGTACTTC. It is translated as CASSRLAGERGETQYF.

Written as DNA, the CDR3 is TGCGCCAGCAGCTTGACGCTAGCGGGAGCCCCCGAGCAGTACTTC. This translates into CASSLTLAGAPEQYF. This chain connects TRBV5-1 to TRBJ2-7, with 10 bases matching TRBD2. Germline V CDR1 and CDR2: SGHRS, YFSETQ. The CDR3 covers 15 residues. V trimming: 1 base; J trimming: 6 bases; junction bases outside the gene matches: 7.

V and J are TRBV7-2 and TRBJ2-3, with D uncertain. Germline values: CDR1 SGHTA, CDR2 FQGNSA. The CDR3 runs to 14 residues. Trimming left V 4 bases short and J 0 bases short, with 8 bases between. The CDR3 region has the DNA TGTGCCAGCAGCTCTCTCAGTAGCACAGATACGCAGTATTTT. It is translated as CASSSLSSTDTQYF.

The chain carries TRBV30 and TRBJ2-2; tentative D call: TRBD1 (5 bases). Germline-derived CDR1 and CDR2 are GTSNPN and SVGIG (reference sequence). The V end was cut by 3 bases, the J end by 0 bases, with 11 bases between. The CDR3 covers 15 residues. The CDR3: CAWRMTATNTGELFF. The DNA for the CDR3 is TGTGCCTGGAGGATGACAGCTACGAACACCGGGGAGCTGTTTTTT.

The genes are TRBV7-2 and TRBJ2-1; 8 nucleotides match TRBD1. The CDR3 runs to 15 residues. Germline CDR1 SGHTA, CDR2 FQGNSA. Unmatched junction bases numbered 3, after V lost 1 base and J lost 4 bases. The CDR3 protein is CASSLGQGRYNEQFF. The CDR3 DNA is TGTGCCAGCAGCTTAGGACAGGGGCGTTACAATGAGCAGTTCTTC.